Each of the 24 T cell receptor beta chains below was sequenced from the same sample in a study of blood T cell repertoires in COVID-19. Assay: immunoSEQ multiplex PCR; the TCRdb copy retains only in-frame clones and omits some. The sample includes 60,000 or so clones, roughly 71% of them seen just once. Sequences were obtained from peripheral blood. The receptors shown here come from a woman aged 45-65 years with active or convalescent COVID-19.

The chain carries TRBV21-1 and TRBJ2-3; whether TRBD1, the table's D call, matches the DNA was not checked. TRBV21-1 corresponds to a pseudogene. The CDR3 sequence is 17 residues long. The chain's CDR3 is CASSKDPSQGLTDTQYF. The CDR3 nucleotides are TGTGCCAGCAGCAAAGACCCCAGCCAGGGGCTCACAGATACGCAGTATTTT.

The V and J genes are TRBV30 and TRBJ2-2, with 10 positions matching TRBD2. The CDR3 covers 17 residues. CDR1 is GTSNPN, CDR2 SVGIG, per germline (reference sequence). V shed 1 base and J 1 base; nucleotides not matched to a gene: 6. DNA of the CDR3: TGTGCCTGGAGTGGACTAGCGGGTTCTCTGAACACCGGGGAGCTGTTTTTT. Its translation is CAWSGLAGSLNTGELFF.

The chain carries TRBV4-2 and TRBJ2-5; tentative D call: TRBD2 (5 bases). Trimming took 1 base from V and 2 from J, leaving 17 bases between them. Germline-derived CDR1 and CDR2 are LGHNA and YNFKEQ. The CDR3 consists of 17 residues. The CDR3 is CASSQGARSGGQETQYF. CDR3 nucleotides: TGTGCCAGCAGCCAAGGGGCTCGTTCGGGCGGGCAAGAGACCCAGTACTTC.

This rearrangement joins TRBV30 to TRBJ2-7; a possible D gene is TRBD2 (5 bases). V lost 0 bases and J lost 9, with 12 bases in between. Per germline, CDR1 GTSNPN and CDR2 SVGIG (reference sequence). The CDR3 runs to 12 residues. The CDR3: CAWSVLDSWQYF. The CDR3 DNA is TGTGCCTGGAGTGTACTGGACTCCTGGCAGTACTTC.

This clone has a handful of counts. The V call is TRBV6-2 or TRBV6-3, the J call TRBJ2-5; D perhaps matches TRBD2 (6 bases). Germline CDR1 reads MNHEY; CDR2 reads SVGEGT. With 5 bases removed from V and 5 bases from J, the gap between germline ends came to 21 bases. The CDR3 sequence is 16 residues long. The CDR3 coding sequence is TGTGCCAGCAGTAGGGTTGATAAGACGGGGAGGGAGACCCAGTACTTC. Its protein product is CASSRVDKTGRETQYF.

This sequence joins TRBV7-2 and TRBJ1-2, with D unclear. The CDR3 consists of 14 residues. The germline V gene has CDR1 SGHTA and CDR2 FQGNSA. V lost 3 bases to trimming and J lost 7 bases, with 15 bases between them. The CDR3 coding sequence is TGTGCCAGCAGCTTCGGGAAGGGTAGTTTTGGCTACACCTTC. It yields the protein CASSFGKGSFGYTF.

The chain uses TRBV20-1 and TRBJ1-2; D is undetermined. This CDR3 is 11 amino acids long. The ends were cut back, 3 bases at V and 8 bases at J, with 10 bases in the middle. Germline loops: CDR1 DFQATT, CDR2 SNEGSKA (reference sequence). CDR3 nucleotide sequence: TGCAGTGCTAGGACGACGGGGGGCTACACCTTC. Protein product: CSARTTGGYTF.

The chain has TRBV27 and TRBJ1-1; TRBD1 might be the D (5 bases). The CDR3 has 15 amino acids. Germline assignment: CDR1 MNHEY and CDR2 SMNVEV (reference sequence). The V end was cut by 2 bases, the J end by 1 base, with 11 bases between. The CDR3 DNA follows: TGTGCCAGCAGTTTAGCGGGGCGTCGGAACACTGAAGCTTTCTTT. This gives the protein CASSLAGRRNTEAFF.

The genes are TRBV6-5 and TRBJ1-1; D is unclear. V lost 0 bases and J 0 bases, leaving 5 bases between the germline ends. The CDR3 runs to 14 residues. Germline V gene data show CDR1 as MNHEY and CDR2 as SVGAGI. CDR3 loop: CASSYSNLNTEAFF. CDR3 bases: TGTGCCAGCAGTTACTCTAACTTGAACACTGAAGCTTTCTTT.

DNA of the CDR3: TGTGCCAGCAGTTACTTCGGCGGTGCAGGGGGCTACACCTTC. It translates to CASSYFGGAGGYTF. The chain uses TRBV6-6 and TRBJ1-2, with D perhaps matching TRBD1 (5 bases). The CDR3 has 14 residues. V gave up 1 base and J gave up 8 bases, with 14 bases separating them. Germline assignment: CDR1 MNHNY and CDR2 SVGAGI (reference sequence).

This chain joins TRBV7-8 and TRBJ2-1; possible D gene TRBD2, 5 bases. The length of the CDR3 is 15 residues. From germline, CDR1 is SGHVS and CDR2 FQNEAQ. V was cut by 2 bases and J by 0 bases, with 8 bases left in between. Here the CDR3 DNA reads TGTGCCAGCAGCTTAATAGGGAGCTCCTACAATGAGCAGTTCTTC. As protein: CASSLIGSSYNEQFF.

J is TRBJ2-5 and V is TRBV7-9; the D gene is possibly TRBD1 (5 bases). Between the trimmed V and J ends, which lost 3 bases and 0 bases, there was a span of 11 bases. The CDR3 has 15 amino acids. Germline CDR1 is SEHNR and CDR2 is FQNEAQ (reference sequence). The CDR3 DNA follows: TGTGCCAGCAGCTTCCTAAAGGGGTACCAAGAGACCCAGTACTTC. It specifies CASSFLKGYQETQYF.

The rearrangement uses TRBV19 and TRBJ2-1, with 11 bases aligning to TRBD2. This CDR3 spans 17 amino acids. V trimming: 3 bases; J trimming: 1 base; junction bases outside the gene matches: 5. Germline CDR1 LNHDA, CDR2 SQIVND (reference sequence). The CDR3 DNA follows: TGTGCCAGTAGTATGGCGACTAGCGGGATGTCCTACAATGAGCAGTTCTTC. It yields the protein CASSMATSGMSYNEQFF.

V is TRBV12-3 or TRBV12-4 and J is TRBJ2-3, with unresolved D. The CDR3 totals 13 residues. Trimming removed 1 base at V and 3 bases at J, with 5 bases between. CDR3 bases: TGTGCCAGCAGTTTAGTCAGAACAGATACGCAGTATTTT. It is translated as CASSLVRTDTQYF.

This clone showed up just once. The chain recombines TRBV9 with TRBJ1-2; D is perhaps TRBD1 (6 bases). CDR1 and CDR2 from the germline V gene are SGDLS and YYNGEE. CDR3 length: 13 residues. V gave up 1 base and J gave up 8 bases, with 12 bases separating them. The CDR3 reads CASSVYTGYGYTF. In nucleotides, the CDR3 is TGTGCCAGCAGCGTATATACAGGGTACGGCTACACCTTC. Using reference TRBV9 and TRBJ1-2 for the parts outside the CDR3, the full variable domain is DSGVTQTPKHLITATGQRVTLRCSPRSGDLSVYWYQQSLDQGLQFLIQYYNGEERAKGNILERFSAQQFPDLHSELNLSSLELGDSALYFCASSVYTGYGYTFGSGTRLTVV.

This rearrangement joins TRBV18 to TRBJ2-2; D possibly corresponds to TRBD2 (6 bases). CDR3 length: 15 amino acids. The germline V gene has CDR1 KGHSH and CDR2 LQKENI. V was clipped by 3 bases and J by 3 bases, with 11 bases between them. Written as DNA, the CDR3 is TGTGCCAGCTCACCGGGGCGGGGACACACCGGGGAGCTGTTTTTT. Its translation: CASSPGRGHTGELFF.

The chain is built from TRBV5-4 and TRBJ1-2; tentatively, D is TRBD1 (6 bases). Trimming removed 0 bases at V and 5 bases at J, with 20 bases between. The CDR3 runs to 17 residues. Looked up from germline, CDR1 is SGHNT and CDR2 is YYREEE (reference sequence). The CDR3 DNA is TGTGCCAGCAGCTTGGGAAAGAACAGGGTTGGGTTATATGGCTACACCTTC. Residues: CASSLGKNRVGLYGYTF.

The J gene is TRBJ2-2, the V gene TRBV19; TRBD1 agrees at 7 bases. With V trimmed by 7 bases and J by 5 bases, 7 bases remained unmatched. The CDR3 has 14 residues. Germline CDR1 is LNHDA and CDR2 is SQIVND (reference sequence). The CDR3 nucleotides are TGTGCCAGTAAGAGACAGGGAAGGACCGGGGAGCTGTTTTTT. Its translation: CASKRQGRTGELFF.

The V and J genes are TRBV4-1 and TRBJ2-2, with TRBD1 matching 9 bases. V trimming: 4 bases; J trimming: 4 bases; junction bases outside the gene matches: 7. This CDR3 has 16 amino acids. The germline V gene has CDR1 MGHRA and CDR2 YSYEKL. DNA of the CDR3: TGCGCCAGCAGCCGGGACAGGGCCGGTAGCACCGGGGAGCTGTTTTTT. It specifies CASSRDRAGSTGELFF.

The chain uses TRBV29-1 and TRBJ1-2, with D hard to call. This CDR3 region has 11 residues. Germline loops: CDR1 SQVTM, CDR2 ANQGSEA. Trimming pared 2 bases from V and 8 bases from J, leaving 9 bases between. The CDR3 DNA sequence: TGCAGCGTTGAACTCCCGAGGGGCTACACCTTC. Its translation: CSVELPRGYTF.

This rearrangement joins TRBV6-5 to TRBJ1-1; D ambiguous. The germline CDR1 and CDR2 sequences are MNHEY and SVGAGI. This CDR3 contains 15 residues. Trimming pared 2 bases from V and 0 bases from J, leaving 10 bases between. The CDR3 region has the DNA TGTGCCAGCAGTTACGGGTTAGGAGTGAACACTGAAGCTTTCTTT. The encoded protein is CASSYGLGVNTEAFF.

The V and J genes are TRBV10-3 and TRBJ2-2; 15 nucleotides align to TRBD2. J was trimmed by 3 bases and V by 4 bases; bases with no gene match: 3. Germline CDR1 reads ENHRY; CDR2 reads SYGVKD. The length of the CDR3 is 17 residues. This CDR3 is CAISGGLAGGDTGELFF. CDR3 DNA: TGTGCCATCAGTGGGGGACTAGCGGGAGGCGACACCGGGGAGCTGTTTTTT.

This chain connects TRBV19 to TRBJ2-1; 10 nucleotides agree with TRBD2. This CDR3 comprises 15 residues. CDR1 is LNHDA, CDR2 SQIVND, per germline (reference sequence). V dropped 4 bases and J dropped 4; count of bases not matched to a gene: 4. The CDR3 region is CASSKSGRAYNEQFF. In nucleotides, the CDR3 is TGTGCCAGTAGTAAAAGCGGGAGGGCTTACAATGAGCAGTTCTTC.

The J gene is TRBJ1-5, the V gene TRBV5-4; D not resolved. The CDR3 extends over 15 amino acids. V dropped 6 bases and J dropped 3 bases, with 16 bases sitting between them. Germline V lookup: CDR1 SGHNT, CDR2 YYREEE (reference sequence). Here the CDR3 reads CASTPRSSINQPQHF. Here the CDR3 DNA reads TGTGCCAGCACCCCTAGATCCAGCATCAATCAGCCCCAGCATTTT. The full variable domain, with the rest looked up from reference TRBV5-4 and TRBJ1-5, is ETGVTQSPTHLIKTRGQQVTLRCSSQSGHNTVSWYQQALGQGPQFIFQYYREEENGRGNFPPRFSGLQFPNYSSELNVNALELDDSALYLCASTPRSSINQPQHFGDGTRLSIL.